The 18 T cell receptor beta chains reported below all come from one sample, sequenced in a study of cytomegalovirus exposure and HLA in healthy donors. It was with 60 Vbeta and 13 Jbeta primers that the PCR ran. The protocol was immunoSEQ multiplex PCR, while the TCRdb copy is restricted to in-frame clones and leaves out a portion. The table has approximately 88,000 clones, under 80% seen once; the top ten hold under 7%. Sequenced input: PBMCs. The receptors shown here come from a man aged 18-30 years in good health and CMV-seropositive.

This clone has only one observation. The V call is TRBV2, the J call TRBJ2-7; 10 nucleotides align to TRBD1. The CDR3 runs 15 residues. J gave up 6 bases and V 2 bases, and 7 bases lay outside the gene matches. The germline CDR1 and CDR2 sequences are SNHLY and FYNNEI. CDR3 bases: TGTGCCAGCAGTGAAAGCCGGGACAGGGGTCGCGAGCAGTACTTC. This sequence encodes CASSESRDRGREQYF.

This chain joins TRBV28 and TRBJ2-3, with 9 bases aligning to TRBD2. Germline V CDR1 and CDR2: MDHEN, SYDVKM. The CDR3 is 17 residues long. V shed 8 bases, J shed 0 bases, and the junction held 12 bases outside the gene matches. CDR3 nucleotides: TGTGCCAGCGGCGTAGGGACTAGCCTACCAAGCACAGATACGCAGTATTTT. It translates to CASGVGTSLPSTDTQYF.

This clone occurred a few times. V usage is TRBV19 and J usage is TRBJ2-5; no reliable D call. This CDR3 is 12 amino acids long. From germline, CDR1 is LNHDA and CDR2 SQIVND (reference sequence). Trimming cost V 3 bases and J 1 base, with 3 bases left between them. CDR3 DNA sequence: TGTGCCAGTAGTATCGGCCAAGAGACCCAGTACTTC. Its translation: CASSIGQETQYF.

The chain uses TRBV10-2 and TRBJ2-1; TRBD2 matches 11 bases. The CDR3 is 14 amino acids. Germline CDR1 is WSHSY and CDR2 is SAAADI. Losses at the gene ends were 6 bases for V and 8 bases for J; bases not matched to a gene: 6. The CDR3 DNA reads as TGCGCCAGCAGACCTAGCGGGAGGAACGATGAGCAGTTCTTC. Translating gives CASRPSGRNDEQFF.

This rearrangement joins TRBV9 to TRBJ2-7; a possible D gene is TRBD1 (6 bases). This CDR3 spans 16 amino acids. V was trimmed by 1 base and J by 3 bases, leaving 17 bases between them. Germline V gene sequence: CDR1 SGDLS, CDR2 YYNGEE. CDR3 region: CASSVLDSGHYYEQYF. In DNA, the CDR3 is TGTGCCAGCAGCGTACTGGACTCGGGACACTACTACGAGCAGTACTTC.

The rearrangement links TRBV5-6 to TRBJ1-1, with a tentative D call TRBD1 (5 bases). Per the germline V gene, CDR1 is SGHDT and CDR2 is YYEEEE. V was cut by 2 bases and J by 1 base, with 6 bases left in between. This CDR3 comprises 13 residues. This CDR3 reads CASSFTGNTEAFF. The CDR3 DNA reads TGTGCCAGCAGCTTCACAGGGAACACTGAAGCTTTCTTT.

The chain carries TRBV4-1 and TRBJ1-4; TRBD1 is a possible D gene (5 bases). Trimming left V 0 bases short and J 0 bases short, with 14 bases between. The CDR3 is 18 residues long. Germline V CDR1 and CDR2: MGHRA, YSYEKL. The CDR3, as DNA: TGCGCCAGCAGCCAAGATCGCGGCAGGGCAACAACTAATGAAAAACTGTTTTTT. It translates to CASSQDRGRATTNEKLFF.

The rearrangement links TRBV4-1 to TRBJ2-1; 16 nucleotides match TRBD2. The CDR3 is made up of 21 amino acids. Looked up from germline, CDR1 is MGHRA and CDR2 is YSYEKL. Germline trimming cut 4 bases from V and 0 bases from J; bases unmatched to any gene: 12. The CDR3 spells CASSLPAGTSGRGGSYNEQFF. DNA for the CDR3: TGCGCCAGCAGCCTTCCCGCCGGGACTAGCGGGAGGGGGGGCTCCTACAATGAGCAGTTCTTC.

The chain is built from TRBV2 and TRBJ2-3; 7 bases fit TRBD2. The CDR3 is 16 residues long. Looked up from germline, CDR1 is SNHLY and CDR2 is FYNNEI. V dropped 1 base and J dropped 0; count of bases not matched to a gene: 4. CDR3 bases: TGTGCCAGCAGTGAAGAGGTGGGGGGGAGCACAGATACGCAGTATTTT. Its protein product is CASSEEVGGSTDTQYF.

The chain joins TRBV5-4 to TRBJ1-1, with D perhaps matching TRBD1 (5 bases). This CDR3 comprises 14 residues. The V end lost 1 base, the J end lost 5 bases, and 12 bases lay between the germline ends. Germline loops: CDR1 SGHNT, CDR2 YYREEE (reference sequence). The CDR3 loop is CASSLIGPGTEAFF. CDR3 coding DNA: TGTGCCAGCAGCTTGATAGGGCCAGGGACTGAAGCTTTCTTT.

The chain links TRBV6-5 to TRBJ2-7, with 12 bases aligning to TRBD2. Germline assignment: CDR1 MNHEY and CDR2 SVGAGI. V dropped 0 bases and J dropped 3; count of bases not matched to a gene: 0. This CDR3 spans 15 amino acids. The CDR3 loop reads CASSYSGLAGYEQYF. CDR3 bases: TGTGCCAGCAGTTACTCGGGACTAGCGGGCTACGAGCAGTACTTC.

CDR3 residues: CASSSPPVYQETQYF. The CDR3 nucleotides read TGTGCCAGCAGTTCCCCACCAGTGTACCAAGAGACCCAGTACTTC. J is TRBJ2-5 and V is TRBV28, with D unresolved. The CDR3 spans 15 residues. Trimming shortened V by 4 bases and J by 0 bases, and 12 bases separated the two germline ends. Per germline, CDR1 MDHEN and CDR2 SYDVKM.

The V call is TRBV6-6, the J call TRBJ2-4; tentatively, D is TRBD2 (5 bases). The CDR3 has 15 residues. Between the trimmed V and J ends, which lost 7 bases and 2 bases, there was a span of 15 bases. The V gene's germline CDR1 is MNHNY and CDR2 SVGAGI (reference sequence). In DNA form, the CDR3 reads TGTGCCAGCACCCTATCGGGATTAACCAAAAACATTCAGTACTTC. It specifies CASTLSGLTKNIQYF.

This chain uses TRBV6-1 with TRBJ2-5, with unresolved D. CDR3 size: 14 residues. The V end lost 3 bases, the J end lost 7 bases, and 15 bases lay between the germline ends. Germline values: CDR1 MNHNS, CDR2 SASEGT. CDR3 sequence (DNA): TGTGCCAGCAGTGACCAGCCGTGGGCAGGGACCCAGTACTTC. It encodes CASSDQPWAGTQYF.

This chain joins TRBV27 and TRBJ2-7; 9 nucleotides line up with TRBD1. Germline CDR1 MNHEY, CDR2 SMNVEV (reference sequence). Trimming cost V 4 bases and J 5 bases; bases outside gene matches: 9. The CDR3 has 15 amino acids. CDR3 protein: CASSSLGQGRNEQYF. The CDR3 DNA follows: TGTGCCAGCAGTTCTCTGGGACAGGGAAGGAACGAGCAGTACTTC.

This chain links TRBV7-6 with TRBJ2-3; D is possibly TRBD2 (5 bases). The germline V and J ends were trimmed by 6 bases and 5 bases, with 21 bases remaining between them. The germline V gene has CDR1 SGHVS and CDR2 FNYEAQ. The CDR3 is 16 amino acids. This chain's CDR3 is CASRERHSVWGDTQYF. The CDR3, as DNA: TGTGCCAGCAGAGAGCGGCACTCCGTATGGGGAGATACGCAGTATTTT.

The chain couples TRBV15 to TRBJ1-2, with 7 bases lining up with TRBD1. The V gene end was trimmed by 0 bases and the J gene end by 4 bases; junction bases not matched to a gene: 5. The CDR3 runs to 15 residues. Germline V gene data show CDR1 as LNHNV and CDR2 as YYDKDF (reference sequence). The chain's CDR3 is CATSRDRDSLYGYTF. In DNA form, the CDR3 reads TGTGCCACCAGCAGAGATCGGGACAGCCTCTATGGCTACACCTTC.

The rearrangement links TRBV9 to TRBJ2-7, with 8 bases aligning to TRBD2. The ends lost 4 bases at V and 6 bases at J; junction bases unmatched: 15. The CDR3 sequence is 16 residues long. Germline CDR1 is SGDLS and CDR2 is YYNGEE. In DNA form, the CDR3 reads TGTGCCAGCAGCCCGACCGTGGGACTAGTCCTGACCGAGCAGTACTTC. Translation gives CASSPTVGLVLTEQYF. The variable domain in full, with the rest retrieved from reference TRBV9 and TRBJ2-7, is DSGVTQTPKHLITATGQRVTLRCSPRSGDLSVYWYQQSLDQGLQFLIQYYNGEERAKGNILERFSAQQFPDLHSELNLSSLELGDSALYFCASSPTVGLVLTEQYFGPGTRLTVT.